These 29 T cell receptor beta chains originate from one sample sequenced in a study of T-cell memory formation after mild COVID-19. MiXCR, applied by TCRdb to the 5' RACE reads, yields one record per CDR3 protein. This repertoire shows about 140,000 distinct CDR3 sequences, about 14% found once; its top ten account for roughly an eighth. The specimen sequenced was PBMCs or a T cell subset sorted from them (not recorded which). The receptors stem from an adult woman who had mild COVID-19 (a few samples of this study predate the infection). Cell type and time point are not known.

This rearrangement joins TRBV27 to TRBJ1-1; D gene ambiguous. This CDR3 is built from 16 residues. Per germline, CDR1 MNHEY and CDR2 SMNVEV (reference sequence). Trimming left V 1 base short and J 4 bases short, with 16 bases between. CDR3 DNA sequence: TGTGCCAGCAGTTTATTCGTGCCCGAGCCGGGCACTGAAGCTTTCTTT. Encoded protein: CASSLFVPEPGTEAFF.

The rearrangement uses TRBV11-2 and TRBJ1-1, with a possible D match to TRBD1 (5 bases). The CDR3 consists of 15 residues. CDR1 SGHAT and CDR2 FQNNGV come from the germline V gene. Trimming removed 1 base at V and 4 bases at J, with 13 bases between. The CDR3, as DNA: TGTGCCAGCAGCTTAGTAGGCGTTAGGGGCACTGAAGCTTTCTTT. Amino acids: CASSLVGVRGTEAFF. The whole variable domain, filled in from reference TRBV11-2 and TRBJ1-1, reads EAGVAQSPRYKIIEKRQSVAFWCNPISGHATLYWYQQILGQGPKLLIQFQNNGVVDDSQLPKDRFSAERLKGVDSTLKIQPAKLEDSAVYLCASSLVGVRGTEAFFGQGTRLTVV.

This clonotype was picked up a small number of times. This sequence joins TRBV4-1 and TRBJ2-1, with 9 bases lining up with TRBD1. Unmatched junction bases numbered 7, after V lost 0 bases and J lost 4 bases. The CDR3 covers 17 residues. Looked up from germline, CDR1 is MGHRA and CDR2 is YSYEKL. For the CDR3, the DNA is TGCGCCAGCAGCCAAGATGGGACAGGGAGCGCATACAATGAGCAGTTCTTC. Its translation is CASSQDGTGSAYNEQFF.

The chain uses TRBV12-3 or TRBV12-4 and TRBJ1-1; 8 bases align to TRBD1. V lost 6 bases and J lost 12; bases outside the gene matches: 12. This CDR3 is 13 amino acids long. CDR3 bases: TGTGCCAGCAGACTCGTCGGGACAGGCGAAACTTTCTTT. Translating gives CASRLVGTGETFF.

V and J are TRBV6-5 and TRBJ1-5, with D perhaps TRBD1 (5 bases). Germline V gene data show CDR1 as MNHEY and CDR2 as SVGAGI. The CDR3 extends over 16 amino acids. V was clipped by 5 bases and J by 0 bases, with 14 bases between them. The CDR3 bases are TGTGCCAGCAGTCATAACAGGCTGGGTAGCAATCAGCCCCAGCATTTT. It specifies CASSHNRLGSNQPQHF.

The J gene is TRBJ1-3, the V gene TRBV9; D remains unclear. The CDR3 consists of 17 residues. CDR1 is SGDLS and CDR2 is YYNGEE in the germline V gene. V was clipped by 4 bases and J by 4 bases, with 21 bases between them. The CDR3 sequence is CASSFPAGTTTGNTIYF. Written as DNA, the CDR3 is TGTGCCAGCAGCTTCCCAGCAGGTACGACAACCGGAAACACCATATATTTT.

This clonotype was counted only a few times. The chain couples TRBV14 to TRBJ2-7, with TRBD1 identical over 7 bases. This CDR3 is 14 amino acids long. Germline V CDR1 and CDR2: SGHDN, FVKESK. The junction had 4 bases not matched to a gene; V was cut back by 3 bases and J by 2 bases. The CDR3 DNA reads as TGTGCCAGCAGCCAGCGACAGGGAGCCTACGAGCAGTACTTC. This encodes CASSQRQGAYEQYF.

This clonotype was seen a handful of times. CDR3 nucleotide sequence: TGTGCCAGCTCACCTTCCGGGGCCTACAATGAGCAGTTCTTC. It is translated as CASSPSGAYNEQFF. The chain links TRBV18 to TRBJ2-1, with a weak D call TRBD2 (5 bases). The V end was cut by 3 bases, the J end by 2 bases, with 8 bases between. Germline loops: CDR1 KGHSH, CDR2 LQKENI. This CDR3 region has 14 residues.

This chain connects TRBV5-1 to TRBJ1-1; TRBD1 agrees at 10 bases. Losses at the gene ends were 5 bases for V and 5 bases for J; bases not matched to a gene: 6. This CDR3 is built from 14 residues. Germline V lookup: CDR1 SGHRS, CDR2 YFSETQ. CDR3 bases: TGCGCCAGCAGGCGGACAGGGGGGGTTACTGAAGCTTTCTTT. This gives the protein CASRRTGGVTEAFF. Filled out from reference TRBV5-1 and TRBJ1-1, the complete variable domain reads KAGVTQTPRYLIKTRGQQVTLSCSPISGHRSVSWYQQTPGQGLQFLFEYFSETQRNKGNFPGRFSGRQFSNSRSEMNVSTLELGDSALYLCASRRTGGVTEAFFGQGTRLTVV.

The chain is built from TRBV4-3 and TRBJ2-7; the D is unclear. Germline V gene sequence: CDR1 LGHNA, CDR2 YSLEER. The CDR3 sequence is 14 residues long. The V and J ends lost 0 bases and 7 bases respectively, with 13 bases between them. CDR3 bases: TGCGCCAGCAGCCAAGATCGAGACGCCGGTGAGCAGTACTTC. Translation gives CASSQDRDAGEQYF.

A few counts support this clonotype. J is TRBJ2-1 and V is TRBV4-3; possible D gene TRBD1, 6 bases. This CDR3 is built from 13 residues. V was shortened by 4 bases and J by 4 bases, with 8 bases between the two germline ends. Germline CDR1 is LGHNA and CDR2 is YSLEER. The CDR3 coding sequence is TGCGCCAGCAGCCCTCAGGGGTACAATGAGCAGTTCTTC. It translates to CASSPQGYNEQFF.

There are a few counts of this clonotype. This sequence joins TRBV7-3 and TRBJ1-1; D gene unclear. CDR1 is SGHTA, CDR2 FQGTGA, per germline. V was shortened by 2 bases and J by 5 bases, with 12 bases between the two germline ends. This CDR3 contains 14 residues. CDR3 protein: CASSLSPFGTEAFF. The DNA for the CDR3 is TGTGCCAGCAGCTTATCCCCTTTCGGGACTGAAGCTTTCTTT.

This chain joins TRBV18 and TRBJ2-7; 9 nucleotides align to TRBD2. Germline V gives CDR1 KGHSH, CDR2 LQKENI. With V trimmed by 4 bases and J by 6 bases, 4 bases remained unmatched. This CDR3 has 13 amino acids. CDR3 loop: CASSLAGAGEQYF. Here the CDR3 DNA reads TGTGCCAGCTCACTAGCGGGAGCCGGCGAGCAGTACTTC.

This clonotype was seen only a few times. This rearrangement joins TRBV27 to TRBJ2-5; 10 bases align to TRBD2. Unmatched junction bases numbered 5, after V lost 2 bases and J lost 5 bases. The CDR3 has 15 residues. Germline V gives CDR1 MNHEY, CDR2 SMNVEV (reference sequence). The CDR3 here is CASSLGTSDRETQYF. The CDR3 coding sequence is TGTGCCAGCAGTTTAGGGACTAGCGACCGGGAGACCCAGTACTTC.

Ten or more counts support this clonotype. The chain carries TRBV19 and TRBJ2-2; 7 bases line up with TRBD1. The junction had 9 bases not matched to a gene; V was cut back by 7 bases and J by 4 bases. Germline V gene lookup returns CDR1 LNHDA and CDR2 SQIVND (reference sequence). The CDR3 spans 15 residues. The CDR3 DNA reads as TGTGCCAGTATCCAACAGGGGCCGGGCACCGGGGAGCTGTTTTTT. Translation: CASIQQGPGTGELFF.

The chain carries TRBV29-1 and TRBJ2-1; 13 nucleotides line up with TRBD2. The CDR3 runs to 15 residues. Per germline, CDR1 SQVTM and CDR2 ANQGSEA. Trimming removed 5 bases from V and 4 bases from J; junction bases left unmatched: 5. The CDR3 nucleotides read TGCAGCGTTACGACTAGCGGGGGGCTTTACAATGAGCAGTTCTTC. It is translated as CSVTTSGGLYNEQFF.

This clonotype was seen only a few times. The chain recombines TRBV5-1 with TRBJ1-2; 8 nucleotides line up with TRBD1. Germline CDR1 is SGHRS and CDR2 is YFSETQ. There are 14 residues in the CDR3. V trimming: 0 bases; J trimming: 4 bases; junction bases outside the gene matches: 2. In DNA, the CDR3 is TGCGCCAGCAGCTTGGGCACAGGGGGCTATGGCTACACCTTC. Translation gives CASSLGTGGYGYTF. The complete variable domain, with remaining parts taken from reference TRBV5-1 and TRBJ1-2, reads KAGVTQTPRYLIKTRGQQVTLSCSPISGHRSVSWYQQTPGQGLQFLFEYFSETQRNKGNFPGRFSGRQFSNSRSEMNVSTLELGDSALYLCASSLGTGGYGYTFGSGTRLTVV.

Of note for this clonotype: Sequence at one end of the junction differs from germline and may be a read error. In DNA, the CDR3 is TGTGCCAGCAGTGCGGACAGGAGAAATAATTCACCCCTCAACTTT. This sequence encodes CASSADRRNNSPLNF. V is TRBV2 and J is TRBJ1-6, with 7 bases lining up with TRBD1. CDR1 and CDR2 (germline): SNHLY, FYNNEI. The CDR3 totals 15 residues.

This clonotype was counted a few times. The CDR3 nucleotides are TGTGCCAGCAGCCAAGCCGGACTAGGGCTCACTGAAGCTTTCTTT. The encoded protein is CASSQAGLGLTEAFF. V and J are TRBV5-6 and TRBJ1-1; D is undetermined. Per germline, CDR1 SGHDT and CDR2 YYEEEE. CDR3 length: 15 residues. The germline V and J ends were trimmed by 4 bases and 4 bases, with 17 bases remaining between them.

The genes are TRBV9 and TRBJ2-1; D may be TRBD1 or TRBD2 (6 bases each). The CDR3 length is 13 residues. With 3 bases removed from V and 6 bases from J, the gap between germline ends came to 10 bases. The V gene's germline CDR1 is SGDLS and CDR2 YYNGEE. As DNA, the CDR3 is TGTGCCAGCAGCGAAGGGGGGTTCAATGAGCAGTTCTTC. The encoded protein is CASSEGGFNEQFF.

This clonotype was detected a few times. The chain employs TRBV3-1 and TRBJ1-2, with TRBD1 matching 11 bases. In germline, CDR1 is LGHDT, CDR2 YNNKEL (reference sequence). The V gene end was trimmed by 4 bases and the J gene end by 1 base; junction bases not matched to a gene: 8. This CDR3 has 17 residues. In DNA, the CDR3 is TGTGCCAGCAGCCCCGGACAGGGGGCGACCAATAACTATGGCTACACCTTC. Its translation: CASSPGQGATNNYGYTF.

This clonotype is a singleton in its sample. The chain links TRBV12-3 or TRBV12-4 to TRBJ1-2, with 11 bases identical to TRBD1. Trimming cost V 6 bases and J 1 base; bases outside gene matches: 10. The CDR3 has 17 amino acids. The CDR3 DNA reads TGTGCCAGCAGCCTACTAGGACAGGGGGCCTATAACTATGGCTACACCTTC. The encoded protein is CASSLLGQGAYNYGYTF.

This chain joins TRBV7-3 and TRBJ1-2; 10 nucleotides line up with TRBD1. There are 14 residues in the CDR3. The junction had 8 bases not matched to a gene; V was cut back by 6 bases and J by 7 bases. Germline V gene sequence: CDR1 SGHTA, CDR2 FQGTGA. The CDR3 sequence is CASSLTGGGAGYTF. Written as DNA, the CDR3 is TGTGCCAGCAGTTTGACAGGGGGCGGTGCTGGCTACACCTTC.

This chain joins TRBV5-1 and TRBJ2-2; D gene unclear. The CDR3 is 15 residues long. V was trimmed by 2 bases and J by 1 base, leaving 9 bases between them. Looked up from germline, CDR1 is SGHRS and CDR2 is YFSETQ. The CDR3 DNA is TGCGCCAGCAGCTTAGTCCAATTGAACACCGGGGAGCTGTTTTTT. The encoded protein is CASSLVQLNTGELFF.

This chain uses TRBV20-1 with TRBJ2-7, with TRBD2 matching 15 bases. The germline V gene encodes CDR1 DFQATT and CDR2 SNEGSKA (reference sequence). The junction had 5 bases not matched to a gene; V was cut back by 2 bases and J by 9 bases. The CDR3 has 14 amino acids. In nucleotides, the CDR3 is TGCAGTGCTAGACCCGGACTAGCGGGAGGGTGGCAGTACTTC. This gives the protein CSARPGLAGGWQYF.

The CDR3 DNA reads TGCGCCAGCAGCTCGGCGCTCGGACTAGCGGCCCGCTCCAATGAGCAGTTCTTC. This encodes CASSSALGLAARSNEQFF. The chain employs TRBV5-1 and TRBJ2-1; 10 bases fit TRBD2. The ends lost 3 bases at V and 6 bases at J; junction bases unmatched: 15. Germline CDR1 is SGHRS and CDR2 is YFSETQ. The CDR3 is made up of 18 amino acids.

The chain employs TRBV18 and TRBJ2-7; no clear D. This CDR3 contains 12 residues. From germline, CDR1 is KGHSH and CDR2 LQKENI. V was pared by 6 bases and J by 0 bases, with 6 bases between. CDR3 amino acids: CASSPNSYEQYF. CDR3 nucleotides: TGTGCCAGCTCCCCAAACTCCTACGAGCAGTACTTC.

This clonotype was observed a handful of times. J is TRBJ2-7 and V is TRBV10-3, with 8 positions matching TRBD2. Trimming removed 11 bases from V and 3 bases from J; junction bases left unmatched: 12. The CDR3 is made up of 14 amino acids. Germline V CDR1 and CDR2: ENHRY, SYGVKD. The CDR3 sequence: CASRLAQDHYEQYF. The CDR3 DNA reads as TGTGCCTCGCGACTAGCGCAAGATCACTACGAGCAGTACTTC.

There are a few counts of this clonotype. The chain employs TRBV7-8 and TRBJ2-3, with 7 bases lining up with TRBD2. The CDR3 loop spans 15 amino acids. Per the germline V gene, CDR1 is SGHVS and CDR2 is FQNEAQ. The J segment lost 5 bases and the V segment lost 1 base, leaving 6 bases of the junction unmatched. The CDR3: CASSLGAGAIDTQYF. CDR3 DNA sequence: TGTGCCAGCAGCTTAGGGGCGGGAGCAATAGATACGCAGTATTTT.